This record covers a single T cell receptor beta chain. Its specificity is not known. Sequenced by immunoSEQ multiplex PCR; TCRdb stores in-frame clones only, minus some. The table has about 9,000 clones, approximately 80% seen once. Normal lung was taken at the farthest possible site, at least 3 cm from tumour. This sample was included in a study of immune cell composition in non-small cell lung cancer. Study-wide findings and caveats: Squamous carcinomas (approximately 80%) more often had tumour-associated clones >0.5% than adenocarcinomas (33%).

The sample was non-adjacent lung tissue. The receptor was derived from a human donor with non-small cell lung cancer.

CDR3 region: CASNLGLNEQYF. CDR3 nucleotide sequence: TGTGCCAGCAACCTAGGTCTCAACGAGCAGTACTTC. V is TRBV25-1 and J is TRBJ2-7, with D uncertain. Trimming removed 7 bases from V and 5 bases from J, with 12 bases in between. Germline V lookup: CDR1 MGHDK, CDR2 SYGVNS. The CDR3 consists of 12 residues.